Listed below are T cell receptor beta chains from one sample, sequenced in a study of cytotoxic CD8 clonotypes in ibrutinib-treated CLL. Only in-frame clones appear in the TCRdb table, and some are missing; sequencing was by immunoSEQ multiplex PCR. The sample shows some 81,000 clones, around 79% of them seen only once. This sample comprised PBMCs, obtained after 12 months of ibrutinib treatment. The source is a human donor with chronic lymphocytic leukemia. Each CDR3 is given with its conserved first and last residue. A D gene is named only where the DNA matches it firmly. Where a row states a size, it is once, few, many or the class of an expanded clone; other rows omit it.

NA	TRBJ2-2	TRBV4-2	NA	TGTGCCAGCAGCCAAGATCGAATGGGGCGGACCGGGGAGCTGTTTTTT	CASSQDRMGRTGELFF
TRBD1	TRBJ2-5	TRBV28	NA	TGTGCCAGCAGGTTACAGGGGGAGACCCAGTACTTC	CASRLQGETQYF
NA	TRBJ1-5	TRBV19	NA	TGTGCCAGTAGTATGGGGGGTCGGGGTCAGCCCCAGCATTTT	CASSMGGRGQPQHF
TRBD1	TRBJ2-7	TRBV4-2	NA	TGTGCCAGCAGCCACCGAACCGGGACAGCTTACGAGCAGTACTTC	CASSHRTGTAYEQYF
TRBD2	TRBJ2-2	TRBV7-2	NA	TGTGCCAGCAGCTTAGCGGGGACTAGCGGGACTACCGGGGAGCTGTTTTTT	CASSLAGTSGTTGELFF
NA	TRBJ1-2	TRBV18	NA	TGTGCCAGCTCACCGGAGAGGGCCCTGTATGGCTACACCTTC	CASSPERALYGYTF
TRBD1	TRBJ2-7	TRBV6-5	NA	TGTGCCAGCAGTTACTCGTATACGGGACAGTACGAGCAGTACTTC	CASSYSYTGQYEQYF
NA	TRBJ2-2	TRBV5-4	NA	TGTGCCAGCAGCCCCCCTGAAGGCGGGGAGCTGTTTTTT	CASSPPEGGELFF
NA	TRBJ1-4	TRBV6-5	NA	TGTGCCAGCAGACCCGCCTGGATAGGGGAAAAACTGTTTTTT	CASRPAWIGEKLFF
NA	TRBJ1-4	TRBV7-9	NA	TGTGCCAGCAGCTTACGTGGGGACAATGAAAAACTGTTTTTT	CASSLRGDNEKLFF
NA	TRBJ2-1	TRBV7-2	few	TGTGCCAGCAGCTTCGACCGGGCCAATGAGCAGTTCTTC	CASSFDRANEQFF
NA	TRBJ1-6	TRBV9	NA	TGTGCCAGCAAACAGGGTAATTCACCCCTCCACTTT	CASKQGNSPLHF
NA	TRBJ1-4	TRBV30	NA	TGTGCCTGGAGCAGGGGAGGTGAGGGTGAAAAACTGTTTTTT	CAWSRGGEGEKLFF
NA	TRBJ1-1	TRBV19	NA	TGTGCCAGTAGGCGGCCGCGGGGCACTGAAGCTTTCTTT	CASRRPRGTEAFF
TRBD1	TRBJ1-5	TRBV6-5	NA	TGTGCCAGCAGAGGACAGGGGGGGGGCAATCAGCCCCAGCATTTT	CASRGQGGGNQPQHF
TRBD2	TRBJ2-5	TRBV29-1	once	TGCAGCGTTGTGCGGGGGGAGACCCAGTACTTC	CSVVRGETQYF
TRBD1	TRBJ1-2	TRBV27	few	TGTGCCAGCAGTTCCATCGGGACAGGGGGACCCCACACCTTC	CASSSIGTGGPHTF
NA	TRBJ1-3	TRBV29-1	NA	TGCAGCGCCGCCCGGGGCTCTGGAAACACCATATATTTT	CSAARGSGNTIYF
NA	TRBJ1-2	TRBV6-5	few	TGTGCTTCGACAGACCGATATGGCTACACCTTC	CASTDRYGYTF
TRBD2	TRBJ2-3	TRBV19	NA	TGTGCCAGTAGGGATCTAGCGGGATGGCACCGCGGGGATACGCAGTATTTT	CASRDLAGWHRGDTQYF
NA	TRBJ2-5	TRBV7-2	NA	TGTGCCAGCAGCTTTGCAGAGACCCAGTACTTC	CASSFAETQYF
TRBD1	TRBJ2-3	TRBV10-1	NA	TGCGCCAGCAGTATGGGACAGGGGGCGGATACGCAGTATTTT	CASSMGQGADTQYF
NA	TRBJ2-2	TRBV7-6	NA	TGTGCCAGCAGTTTAACCCGCCAGCCCACCGGGGAGCTGTTTTTT	CASSLTRQPTGELFF
NA	TRBJ2-2	TRBV7-3	NA	TGTGCCAGCAGCGAAGACCCTAACACCGGGGAGCTGTTTTTT	CASSEDPNTGELFF
NA	TRBJ2-3	TRBV7-3	NA	TGTGCCAGCAGCCAGCGCACAGATACGCAGTATTTT	CASSQRTDTQYF
NA	TRBJ2-5	TRBV28	few	TGTGCCAGCAGTCCGGGGGAGACCCAGTACTTC	CASSPGETQYF
TRBD1	TRBJ1-1	TRBV2	many	TGTGCCACCACCGACAGGGCCGTGGGCACTGAAGCTTTCTTT	CATTDRAVGTEAFF
TRBD2	TRBJ2-1	TRBV29-1	NA	TGCAGCGTTGACCAAACTAGCGCGGGGAATGAGCAGTTCTTC	CSVDQTSAGNEQFF
NA	TRBJ2-7	TRBV6-5	once	TGTGCCAGCAGTTACGGTGCCGGTACCTACGAGCAGTACTTC	CASSYGAGTYEQYF
NA	TRBJ2-7	TRBV18	NA	TGTGCCAGCTCCAACAGGGAGGGCGAGCAGTACTTC	CASSNREGEQYF
NA	TRBJ2-2	TRBV10-1	NA	TGCGCCAGCAGTAAGGTCTTCCGGAACAGCGGGGAGCTGTTTTTT	CASSKVFRNSGELFF
NA	TRBJ2-1	TRBV18	NA	TGTGCCAGCTCACCACGGGTCGGAACCTACAATGAGCAGTTCTTC	CASSPRVGTYNEQFF
NA	TRBJ2-7	TRBV7-2	once	TGTGCCAGCAGCTTAGCCGGCCCCTCCTACGAGCAGTACTTC	CASSLAGPSYEQYF
TRBD1	TRBJ1-4	TRBV20-1	NA	TGCAGTGCTAGAGACATGACAGGGATGTTTTTT	CSARDMTGMFF
NA	TRBJ2-3	TRBV10-3	once	TGTGCCATCAGTGGGGCCGATACGCAGTATTTT	CAISGADTQYF
NA	TRBJ2-5	TRBV20-1	NA	TGCAGTGCTACGCAAGAGACCCAGTACTTC	CSATQETQYF
NA	TRBJ1-6	TRBV6-4	once	TGTGCCAGCAGTGAAGGAGGGGCTAATTCACCCCTCCACTTT	CASSEGGANSPLHF
NA	TRBJ1-2	TRBV28	NA	TGTGCCAGCAGTTTAGCGGGCAGGCGCCGTAACTATGGCTACACCTTC	CASSLAGRRRNYGYTF
TRBD1	TRBJ2-3	TRBV5-1	NA	TGCGCCAGCAGCATGCCGGGACAGGGGGCGCTTAGCACAGATACGCAGTATTTT	CASSMPGQGALSTDTQYF
NA	TRBJ1-4	TRBV11-3	NA	TGTGCCAGCAGCTTAGCTACCGGGGGGAATGAAAAACTGTTTTTT	CASSLATGGNEKLFF
NA	TRBJ2-7	TRBV5-1	NA	TGCGCCAGCAGCTCGTCCTACGAGCAGTACTTC	CASSSSYEQYF
TRBD1	TRBJ1-2	TRBV6-9	few	TGTGCCAGCAGTTACTGGCCCAGGGGGCAGGGCTACACCTTC	CASSYWPRGQGYTF